The next 3 T cell receptor beta chains were all read from a single sample in a study of patients and donors after allogeneic stem cell transplantation. MiXCR, applied by TCRdb to the RT-PCR reads, yields one record per CDR3 protein. The sample lists about 89,000 distinct CDR3 sequences; about 44% were seen once. Sequencing was carried out using blood, either unsorted or a sorted T cell fraction (not recorded which). The receptors were gathered from a human donor who was either an allogeneic HSCT recipient or a stem cell or donor lymphocyte infusion donor (not recorded which). It is not recorded whose cells these are; they may come from a transplant donor.

The gene calls are TRBV28 and TRBJ2-1; TRBD2 aligns across 7 bases. Germline V CDR1 and CDR2: MDHEN, SYDVKM. V shed 6 bases and J 5 bases; nucleotides not matched to a gene: 4. This CDR3 spans 13 amino acids. This CDR3 is CASRGGRDNEQFF. The CDR3 DNA reads as TGTGCCAGCAGGGGAGGGAGGGACAATGAGCAGTTCTTC. Together with reference TRBV28 and TRBJ2-1, the CDR3 gives the full variable domain: DVKVTQSSRYLVKRTGEKVFLECVQDMDHENMFWYRQDPGLGLRLIYFSYDVKMKEKGDIPEGYSVSREKKERFSLILESASTNQTSMYLCASRGGRDNEQFFGPGTRLTVL.

This clonotype has more than one count but fewer than ten. V usage is TRBV25-1 and J usage is TRBJ1-6, with 7 bases fitting TRBD1. Trimming took 7 bases from V and 3 from J; bases not matched to a gene: 9. The germline CDR1 and CDR2 sequences are MGHDK and SYGVNS. CDR3 length equals 16 residues. In DNA form, the CDR3 reads TGTGCCAGCACCTCCGGAGGGACAGTCTATAATTCACCCCTCCACTTT. Protein sequence: CASTSGGTVYNSPLHF.

This clonotype was counted a few times. CDR3 in amino acids: CASSLAGSDETQYF. The DNA of the CDR3 is TGTGCCAGCAGCCTAGCGGGATCCGACGAGACCCAGTACTTC. The chain is built from TRBV12-3 or TRBV12-4 and TRBJ2-5; 9 bases match TRBD2. After removal of 6 bases from V and 5 bases from J, the junction contained 7 bases not matched to a gene. This CDR3 spans 14 amino acids.